What follows are 25 T cell receptor beta chains derived from one specimen sequenced in a study of shared clonotypes between healthy human individuals. The data were produced by immunoSEQ multiplex PCR, yet TCRdb's version contains in-frame clones alone and is incomplete. Here the sample spans fewer than 3 million clones, less than 95% being singletons. Sequenced input: naive CD4+ T cells from PBMCs. Subset meaning: CD45RA+ positively selected. Every receptor here comes from a man in his late teens or twenties in good health. Some clones in this sample may be carry-over from other donors' samples.

The gene calls are TRBV2 and TRBJ2-7; D may match TRBD1 or TRBD2 (7 bases each). Trimming stripped 6 bases from V and 3 bases from J, with 18 bases between. The length of the CDR3 is 15 residues. Germline V gene lookup returns CDR1 SNHLY and CDR2 FYNNEI. The CDR3 nucleotides are TGTGCCAGCAGCAGGGGGGGGACCGGGGTCTACGAGCAGTACTTC. Translated: CASSRGGTGVYEQYF.

The chain uses TRBV5-1 and TRBJ2-3, with D perhaps assigned TRBD1 or TRBD2 (5 bases each). The CDR3 is 16 residues long. V was clipped by 4 bases and J by 0 bases, with 15 bases between them. The germline V gene encodes CDR1 SGHRS and CDR2 YFSETQ. In nucleotides, the CDR3 is TGCGCCAGCAGCCCGGGTCGGGGCGGGAGCACAGATACGCAGTATTTT. Translation: CASSPGRGGSTDTQYF.

A note on this clone: The sample contains more than one DNA sequence encoding this CDR3. J is TRBJ2-5 and V is TRBV29-1, with D perhaps TRBD1 or TRBD2 (5 bases each). The V gene's germline CDR1 is SQVTM and CDR2 ANQGSEA. The CDR3 consists of 12 residues. Trimming removed 4 bases from V and 5 bases from J, with 11 bases in between. Written as DNA, the CDR3 is TGCAGCGTTGGAAGGGGCGGGGAGACCCAGTACTTC. This translates into CSVGRGGETQYF.

This sequence joins TRBV7-9 and TRBJ2-1, with unresolved D. This CDR3 spans 15 amino acids. Between the trimmed V and J ends, which lost 3 bases and 4 bases, there was a span of 13 bases. Germline V gene sequence: CDR1 SEHNR, CDR2 FQNEAQ (reference sequence). The CDR3, as DNA: TGTGCCAGCAGCTTCTCCCTTTGGGTATACAATGAGCAGTTCTTC. It yields the protein CASSFSLWVYNEQFF.

The V and J genes are TRBV7-2 and TRBJ2-2; possibly TRBD2 for D (5 bases). This CDR3 is 15 amino acids long. The germline V gene has CDR1 SGHTA and CDR2 FQGNSA. Trimming left V 3 bases short and J 6 bases short, with 14 bases between. This CDR3 is CASSFTSFSAGELFF. In DNA form, the CDR3 reads TGTGCCAGCAGCTTTACTAGTTTTTCGGCCGGGGAGCTGTTTTTT.

This clone was observed a few times. The chain carries TRBV11-2 and TRBJ2-5; maybe TRBD1 (5 bases). The V gene lost 5 bases and the J gene lost 3 bases, with 13 bases spanning the gap. The CDR3 is 14 residues long. Germline V gives CDR1 SGHAT, CDR2 FQNNGV. CDR3 DNA: TGTGCCAGCAGCACAGAAAGACAGAAAGAGACCCAGTACTTC. Protein sequence: CASSTERQKETQYF.

This clone has a single count. The rearrangement links TRBV6-6 to TRBJ2-1; TRBD2 agrees at 8 bases. The junction had 9 bases not matched to a gene; V was cut back by 5 bases and J by 9 bases. This CDR3 has 14 amino acids. Looked up from germline, CDR1 is MNHNY and CDR2 is SVGAGI (reference sequence). The CDR3 reads CASSPGLGIFEQFF. CDR3 DNA: TGTGCCAGCAGTCCGGGACTAGGGATTTTTGAGCAGTTCTTC.

The chain combines TRBV27 with TRBJ1-2; D is ambiguous. CDR1 is MNHEY, CDR2 SMNVEV, per germline (reference sequence). The CDR3 sequence is 12 residues long. V lost 7 bases, J lost 4 bases, and 10 bases lay in between. Written as DNA, the CDR3 is TGTGCCAGCAAAGACGGAATCTATGGCTACACCTTC. This encodes CASKDGIYGYTF.

The V gene is TRBV6-1, the J gene TRBJ1-5; no firm D call. Trimming took off 4 bases at V and 0 bases at J, with 7 bases between the two ends. Germline V CDR1 and CDR2: MNHNS, SASEGT. This CDR3 region has 14 residues. CDR3 residues: CASSGQFSNQPQHF. The CDR3 bases are TGTGCCAGCAGTGGTCAGTTTAGCAATCAGCCCCAGCATTTT.

Turning to this clone: Other DNA sequences from this sample encode an identical CDR3 as well. The J gene is TRBJ2-7, the V gene TRBV29-1; D ambiguous. This CDR3 is built from 12 residues. The germline gives CDR1 SQVTM, CDR2 ANQGSEA. The V end was cut by 4 bases, the J end by 0 bases, with 7 bases between. The CDR3 region is CSVGRSSYEQYF. DNA for the CDR3: TGCAGCGTTGGGCGGAGCTCCTACGAGCAGTACTTC.

Worth noting for this clone: This sample includes further DNA sequences coding for the same CDR3. The rearrangement links TRBV5-1 to TRBJ2-3; D perhaps matches TRBD2 (5 bases). The germline V and J ends were trimmed by 0 bases and 0 bases, with 8 bases remaining between them. Per germline, CDR1 SGHRS and CDR2 YFSETQ. This CDR3 is built from 15 residues. The chain's CDR3 is CASSLGRGSTDTQYF. The DNA for the CDR3 is TGCGCCAGCAGCTTGGGACGCGGGAGCACAGATACGCAGTATTTT.

The V gene is TRBV29-1, the J gene TRBJ2-1; D possibly corresponds to TRBD1 (5 bases). This CDR3 has 13 amino acids. Trimming took 7 bases from V and 7 from J, leaving 17 bases between them. Germline-derived CDR1 and CDR2 are SQVTM and ANQGSEA. The CDR3 here is CSAEIRQPNEQFF. The CDR3 coding sequence is TGCAGCGCCGAGATTAGACAGCCAAATGAGCAGTTCTTC.

The gene calls are TRBV7-1 and TRBJ1-5, with D perhaps TRBD1 (5 bases). TRBV7-1 is an open reading frame whose function is uncertain. The CDR3 contains 14 residues. V lost 4 bases and J 5 bases, leaving 12 bases between the germline ends. The CDR3: CASSLSRDDQPQHF. CDR3 sequence (DNA): TGTGCCAGCAGCTTATCCAGGGATGATCAGCCCCAGCATTTT.

The CDR3 loop is CASKGTTYEQYF. The CDR3 bases are TGTGCCAGCAAGGGCACGACCTACGAGCAGTACTTC. The chain couples TRBV28 to TRBJ2-7, with unresolved D. Trimming stripped 7 bases from V and 2 bases from J, with 9 bases between. Per the germline V gene, CDR1 is MDHEN and CDR2 is SYDVKM. The CDR3 contains 12 residues.

The chain is built from TRBV4-3 and TRBJ2-7, with 9 bases identical to TRBD1. Germline CDR1 and CDR2: LGHNA and YSLEER. V dropped 4 bases and J dropped 2; count of bases not matched to a gene: 6. The CDR3 is 15 residues long. CDR3 nucleotides: TGCGCCAGCAGCCCCCTGGGACAGGGACCCTACGAGCAGTACTTC. Protein: CASSPLGQGPYEQYF.

The gene calls are TRBV13 and TRBJ2-5, with unresolved D. The germline gives CDR1 PRHDT, CDR2 FYEKMQ (reference sequence). This CDR3 region has 13 residues. V was pared by 5 bases and J by 2 bases, with 9 bases between. This chain's CDR3 is CASSPHRQETQYF. CDR3 sequence (DNA): TGTGCCAGCAGCCCGCATCGTCAAGAGACCCAGTACTTC.

The rearrangement links TRBV7-9 to TRBJ2-7, with 11 nucleotides matching TRBD2. In germline, CDR1 is SEHNR, CDR2 FQNEAQ (reference sequence). This CDR3 is 15 amino acids long. Trimming cost V 5 bases and J 5 bases; bases outside gene matches: 8. The CDR3 is CASSPTSGKWNEQYF. The CDR3 nucleotides are TGTGCCAGCAGCCCGACTAGCGGGAAATGGAACGAGCAGTACTTC.

J is TRBJ2-3 and V is TRBV7-9, with 7 bases matching TRBD2. V trimming: 11 bases; J trimming: 5 bases; junction bases outside the gene matches: 10. The CDR3 spans 13 residues. Germline CDR1 reads SEHNR; CDR2 reads FQNEAQ (reference sequence). The CDR3 region is CAGGQGGGDTQYF. Written as DNA, the CDR3 is TGTGCCGGAGGGCAGGGCGGGGGAGATACGCAGTATTTT.

The table lists this clone with a count of one. This chain connects TRBV2 to TRBJ2-3, with 11 positions matching TRBD1. The CDR3 extends over 15 amino acids. Losses at the gene ends were 6 bases for V and 3 bases for J; bases not matched to a gene: 5. Germline V lookup: CDR1 SNHLY, CDR2 FYNNEI. The CDR3 loop is CASRAGTGGTDTQYF. CDR3 DNA sequence: TGTGCCAGCAGGGCAGGGACAGGGGGGACAGATACGCAGTATTTT.

This chain links TRBV9 with TRBJ1-1; 7 bases map to TRBD1. Germline V gives CDR1 SGDLS, CDR2 YYNGEE. The CDR3 spans 16 residues. V shed 0 bases and J 1 base; nucleotides not matched to a gene: 6. CDR3 DNA sequence: TGTGCCAGCAGCGTAGGGTCGGGACAGCCGAACACTGAAGCTTTCTTT. Translation gives CASSVGSGQPNTEAFF.

V and J are TRBV7-8 and TRBJ1-3; unclear D gene. Germline assignment: CDR1 SGHVS and CDR2 FQNEAQ. V lost 4 bases, J lost 0 bases, and 10 bases lay in between. The CDR3 extends over 15 amino acids. In nucleotides, the CDR3 is TGTGCCAGCAGCTCCGGACCCTTCTCTGGAAACACCATATATTTT. Translation: CASSSGPFSGNTIYF.

V gene TRBV9 combines with J gene TRBJ2-1, with 8 bases lining up with TRBD2. After removal of 3 bases from V and 2 bases from J, the junction contained 4 bases not matched to a gene. The CDR3 contains 15 residues. The V gene's germline CDR1 is SGDLS and CDR2 YYNGEE. CDR3: CASSAGGRTYNEQFF. The CDR3 DNA follows: TGTGCCAGCAGCGCCGGCGGGAGGACCTACAATGAGCAGTTCTTC.

This clone was seen a few times. The rearrangement links TRBV5-1 to TRBJ1-1; D unresolved. Germline lookup yields CDR1 SGHRS and CDR2 YFSETQ. The CDR3 contains 12 residues. V was shortened by 0 bases and J by 6 bases, with 6 bases between the two germline ends. Here the CDR3 DNA reads TGCGCCAGCAGCTTGGTTTGGCCTGAAGCTTTCTTT. This codes for CASSLVWPEAFF.

The chain recombines TRBV5-1 with TRBJ2-7, with D perhaps matching TRBD2 (5 bases). The CDR3 sequence is 14 residues long. From germline, CDR1 is SGHRS and CDR2 YFSETQ. V lost 4 bases, J lost 2 bases, and 13 bases lay in between. CDR3 sequence: CASSPPGRTYEQYF. In DNA form, the CDR3 reads TGCGCCAGCAGCCCGCCTGGGAGAACCTACGAGCAGTACTTC.

The chain carries TRBV10-2 and TRBJ2-7, with 7 positions matching TRBD1. The CDR3 is made up of 14 amino acids. Germline trimming cut 0 bases from V and 4 bases from J; bases unmatched to any gene: 3. Germline V gene sequence: CDR1 WSHSY, CDR2 SAAADI. CDR3 DNA sequence: TGCGCCAGCAGTGAGTCGGGACAGATATACGAGCAGTACTTC. Protein product: CASSESGQIYEQYF.